Listed below are T cell receptor beta chains from one sample, sequenced in a study of T cell responses to AZD1222 COVID-19 vaccine. Data came from immunoSEQ multiplex PCR; TCRdb stores just in-frame clones and leaves some out. The table shows 120,000 to 150,000 clones, with around 89% occurring only once. Sequencing used peripheral blood, obtained on day 0 of AZD1222 vaccination. Source of these receptors: an adult in good health. The CDR3 runs from the conserved cysteine through the conserved F or W. Each record gives: J gene, clone size, V gene, D gene, CDR3 DNA, CDR3 protein. D genes are given only for firm matches. Clone sizes are given selectively: once, few, many, or a class where the clone is expanded.

J gene: TRBJ1-1
clone size: many
V gene: TRBV7-9
D gene: TRBD1
CDR3 DNA: TGTGCCAGCAACGACAGGGTGAACACTGAAGCTTTCTTT
CDR3 protein: CASNDRVNTEAFF

J gene: TRBJ2-7
clone size: .
V gene: TRBV3-1/TRBV3-2
D gene: TRBD1
CDR3 DNA: TGTGCCAGCAGCCAAGTGACAGGGCCTTACTACGAGCAGTACTTC
CDR3 protein: CASSQVTGPYYEQYF

J gene: TRBJ2-1
clone size: .
V gene: TRBV18
D gene: .
CDR3 DNA: TGTGCCAGCTCACCTATGGGGAATGAGCAGTTCTTC
CDR3 protein: CASSPMGNEQFF

J gene: TRBJ2-3
clone size: .
V gene: TRBV2
D gene: TRBD1
CDR3 DNA: TGTGCCAGCAGTGAAGGCCGACAGGGATCCGCAGATACGCAGTATTTT
CDR3 protein: CASSEGRQGSADTQYF

J gene: TRBJ2-1
clone size: .
V gene: TRBV7-9
D gene: .
CDR3 DNA: TGTGCCAGCAGGTACAGGGGGGGCAATGAGCAGTTCTTC
CDR3 protein: CASRYRGGNEQFF

J gene: TRBJ2-7
clone size: once
V gene: TRBV7-2
D gene: TRBD2
CDR3 DNA: TGTGCCAGCAGCTTCCCGAGCGGGAGTGTGTACGAGCAGTACTTC
CDR3 protein: CASSFPSGSVYEQYF

J gene: TRBJ2-7
clone size: .
V gene: TRBV6-5
D gene: TRBD1
CDR3 DNA: TGTGCCAGCAGTATCCGGGACAGGGGGTCCTACGAGCAGTACTTC
CDR3 protein: CASSIRDRGSYEQYF

J gene: TRBJ2-7
clone size: .
V gene: TRBV21-1
D gene: .
CDR3 DNA: TGTGCCAGCAGCAAAGACAGACAGGGGGGGTACGAGCAGTACTTC
CDR3 protein: CASSKDRQGGYEQYF

J gene: TRBJ2-1
clone size: .
V gene: TRBV5-3
D gene: TRBD2
CDR3 DNA: TGTGCCAGCGCGACTAGCGGGCGGGACAATGAGCAGTTCTTC
CDR3 protein: CASATSGRDNEQFF

J gene: TRBJ1-5
clone size: .
V gene: TRBV6-5
D gene: .
CDR3 DNA: TGTGCCAGCAGCCCGCACACAGGATTTGGACAGCCCCAGCATTTT
CDR3 protein: CASSPHTGFGQPQHF

J gene: TRBJ2-7
clone size: .
V gene: TRBV2
D gene: .
CDR3 DNA: TGTGCCAGCAGTGCCCAGGGGATCGGCCCCTACGAGCAGTACTTC
CDR3 protein: CASSAQGIGPYEQYF

J gene: TRBJ1-2
clone size: few
V gene: TRBV28
D gene: .
CDR3 DNA: TGTGCCAGCAGTTTTCCTGCAGGGGCGGACTATGGCTACACCTTC
CDR3 protein: CASSFPAGADYGYTF

J gene: TRBJ2-1
clone size: .
V gene: TRBV27
D gene: TRBD2
CDR3 DNA: TGTGCCAGCAGTTTATCTCCCGGGACTAGCGGGAGGGTTCGGTACAATGAGCAGTTCTTC
CDR3 protein: CASSLSPGTSGRVRYNEQFF